What follows is one T cell receptor beta chain and its context. The data were taken from a study of CD8 T cells in Susac syndrome. RNA was extracted with the RNeasy kit, and a quantity of 0.5 to 1 ug was reverse transcribed using random hexamers. TCRdb fed the immunoSEQ multiplex PCR reads into MiXCR, producing one record per CDR3 protein. The sample holds about 300,000 distinct CDR3 sequences, about nine tenths seen once. This CDR3 has 16 residues. Trimming removed 2 bases from V and 4 bases from J, with 14 bases in between. Germline V gives CDR1 MGHRA, CDR2 YSYEKL. Sequencing was performed on CD8+ T cells from PBMCs. V is TRBV4-1 and J is TRBJ1-4; no clear D. This sequence was found in a human donor with multiple sclerosis. The CDR3 loop reads CASSQSTGRRNEKLFF. In DNA form, the CDR3 reads TGCGCCAGCAGCCAATCGACGGGCCGGCGTAATGAAAAACTGTTTTTT.